A single sample is the source of the 25 T cell receptor beta chains below, sequenced in a study of T cells after yellow fever vaccination. TCRdb independently ran MiXCR on the 5' RACE reads; one entry per CDR3 protein. The table has 300,000 to 400,000 distinct CDR3 sequences, 8.7% seen once. Sequences were derived from PBMCs, sampled on the day of the first yellow fever vaccination. Source of these receptors: a man younger than 35 who received the YFV17D yellow fever vaccine.

This clonotype occurred many times. This chain uses TRBV2 with TRBJ2-7; D is uncertain. Germline V gene lookup returns CDR1 SNHLY and CDR2 FYNNEI. V was pared by 5 bases and J by 0 bases, with 11 bases between. The CDR3 has 14 amino acids. CDR3 protein: CASSPETHSYEQYV. The CDR3 DNA reads as TGTGCCAGCAGTCCAGAGACACACTCCTACGAGCAGTACGTC.

This clonotype came up a few times. The genes are TRBV29-1 and TRBJ2-1; 10 bases are a match to TRBD1. V gave up 4 bases and J gave up 4 bases; unmatched junction bases: 4. Germline values: CDR1 SQVTM, CDR2 ANQGSEA. The CDR3 has 14 residues. The CDR3 sequence: CSVVRQGAYNEQFF. The CDR3 nucleotides read TGCAGCGTTGTACGACAGGGGGCATACAATGAGCAGTTCTTC.

The chain joins TRBV12-3 or TRBV12-4 to TRBJ1-2, with 10 bases fitting TRBD1. V was pared by 6 bases and J by 4 bases, with 11 bases of the junction left unmatched. CDR3 length equals 16 residues. The CDR3 DNA sequence: TGTGCCAGCAGCCCGCCGGGACAGGGGTTTGGCTATGGCTACACCTTC. Translated, it gives CASSPPGQGFGYGYTF.

The V and J genes are TRBV20-1 and TRBJ2-2, with D possibly called TRBD1 or TRBD2 (6 bases each). The CDR3 is 14 residues long. Trimming pared 6 bases from V and 3 bases from J, leaving 14 bases between. Germline V gene data show CDR1 as DFQATT and CDR2 as SNEGSKA (reference sequence). CDR3 in amino acids: CSAPARGDTGELFF. The CDR3 nucleotides are TGCAGTGCGCCGGCTAGGGGGGACACCGGGGAGCTGTTTTTT.

This clonotype was counted only a few times. V gene TRBV20-1 combines with J gene TRBJ2-1, with D perhaps TRBD1 or TRBD2 (6 bases each). Germline V gene lookup returns CDR1 DFQATT and CDR2 SNEGSKA (reference sequence). V gave up 3 bases and J gave up 4 bases, with 19 bases separating them. This CDR3 has 16 amino acids. CDR3 in amino acids: CSARNRAEGLYNEQFF. The DNA for the CDR3 is TGCAGTGCTAGGAACAGGGCGGAGGGTTTGTACAATGAGCAGTTCTTC.

This clonotype was counted at least ten times. As DNA, the CDR3 is TGTGCCAGCAGCCCGTACACTGAAGCTTTCTTT. The encoded protein is CASSPYTEAFF. This sequence joins TRBV7-2 and TRBJ1-1; unclear D gene. The CDR3 sequence is 11 residues long. Trimming shortened V by 5 bases and J by 3 bases, and 4 bases separated the two germline ends. In germline, CDR1 is SGHTA, CDR2 FQGNSA.

This clonotype has a handful of counts. The rearrangement uses TRBV9 and TRBJ2-5; 7 bases are a match to TRBD2. The CDR3 runs 14 residues. J lost 3 bases, V lost 3 bases, and 5 bases had no gene match. Germline CDR1 is SGDLS and CDR2 is YYNGEE. The CDR3 coding sequence is TGTGCCAGCAGCGCGAGCGGGACCGAAGAGACCCAGTACTTC. Protein: CASSASGTEETQYF.

This chain links TRBV6-5 with TRBJ1-5, with a weak D call TRBD1 (5 bases). The germline V and J ends were trimmed by 6 bases and 2 bases, with 14 bases remaining between them. This CDR3 contains 15 residues. The V gene's germline CDR1 is MNHEY and CDR2 SVGAGI. As DNA, the CDR3 is TGTGCCAGCAGCCCTACCATGGGGGGCAATCAGCCCCAGCATTTT. It encodes CASSPTMGGNQPQHF.

This clonotype was counted many times. This chain uses TRBV5-1 with TRBJ2-2, with D perhaps matching TRBD1 (5 bases). This CDR3 contains 15 residues. Germline-derived CDR1 and CDR2 are SGHRS and YFSETQ. The germline V and J ends were trimmed by 5 bases and 4 bases, with 15 bases remaining between them. The CDR3 nucleotides are TGCGCCAGCAGTCAAGCAGGGATAGGCACCGGGGAGCTGTTTTTT. Residues: CASSQAGIGTGELFF.

This clonotype was seen at least ten times. The J gene is TRBJ2-7, the V gene TRBV2; D uncertain. Germline CDR1 is SNHLY and CDR2 is FYNNEI. The CDR3 sequence is 11 residues long. Trimming cost V 1 base and J 6 bases, with 4 bases left between them. The CDR3 here is CASSEEGEQYV. The CDR3 DNA sequence: TGTGCCAGCAGTGAAGAGGGCGAGCAGTACGTC.

This clonotype was found many times. The chain links TRBV29-1 to TRBJ2-3; D is possibly TRBD2 (6 bases). The length of the CDR3 is 14 residues. V was shortened by 5 bases and J by 2 bases, with 14 bases between the two germline ends. Per germline, CDR1 SQVTM and CDR2 ANQGSEA. The CDR3 coding sequence is TGCAGCGTTTACAAATGGGACTCCACAGATACGCAGTATTTT. Amino acid sequence: CSVYKWDSTDTQYF.

This chain uses TRBV29-1 with TRBJ2-2, with no clear D. The V gene lost 2 bases and the J gene lost 1 base, with 5 bases spanning the gap. The CDR3 sequence is 13 residues long. Germline V gene lookup returns CDR1 SQVTM and CDR2 ANQGSEA. CDR3 DNA sequence: TGCAGCGTTGAACACGTGAACACCGGGGAGCTGTTTTTT. Its translation is CSVEHVNTGELFF.

The V gene is TRBV6-5, the J gene TRBJ2-5; 12 nucleotides align to TRBD1. Germline V CDR1 and CDR2: MNHEY, SVGAGI. With 3 bases clipped from V and 5 bases from J, the junction kept 1 base outside the gene matches. There are 14 residues in the CDR3. CDR3 sequence: CASSYGTGGETQYF. The CDR3 DNA follows: TGTGCCAGCAGTTATGGGACAGGGGGCGAGACCCAGTACTTC.

J is TRBJ2-3 and V is TRBV4-1; 11 nucleotides line up with TRBD2. Trimming removed 1 base from V and 0 bases from J; junction bases left unmatched: 9. The CDR3 loop spans 19 amino acids. The germline V gene encodes CDR1 MGHRA and CDR2 YSYEKL. The CDR3 spells CASSQGGTSGSASTDTQYF. DNA for the CDR3: TGCGCCAGCAGCCAAGGGGGGACTAGCGGATCCGCTAGCACAGATACGCAGTATTTT.

V and J are TRBV11-2 and TRBJ2-5; 9 bases line up with TRBD1. Per the germline V gene, CDR1 is SGHAT and CDR2 is FQNNGV. This CDR3 contains 18 residues. The V and J ends lost 5 bases and 6 bases, in that order; junction bases with no gene match: 19. The CDR3 is CASSPSRGQGDPIKTQYF. The CDR3 DNA is TGTGCCAGCAGCCCCTCGCGGGGACAGGGAGACCCCATAAAGACCCAGTACTTC.

This clonotype is labeled medium-sized. The chain employs TRBV7-9 and TRBJ2-4; 7 bases match TRBD2. V dropped 1 base and J dropped 4; count of bases not matched to a gene: 4. Germline CDR1 is SEHNR and CDR2 is FQNEAQ (reference sequence). The CDR3 has 15 residues. The CDR3 coding sequence is TGTGCCAGCAGCTTAGTGCAGCGGGGAAAAAACATTCAGTACTTC. The encoded protein is CASSLVQRGKNIQYF. The variable domain in full, completed from reference TRBV7-9 and TRBJ2-4, reads DTGVSQNPRHKITKRGQNVTFRCDPISEHNRLYWYRQTLGQGPEFLTYFQNEAQLEKSRLLSDRFSAERPKGSFSTLEIQRTEQGDSAMYLCASSLVQRGKNIQYFGAGTRLSVL.

This clonotype was seen only a few times. This rearrangement joins TRBV20-1 to TRBJ2-7, with TRBD1 matching over 7 bases. The trim removed 6 bases at V and 4 bases at J, leaving 6 bases unmatched. The CDR3 is 12 amino acids. In germline, CDR1 is DFQATT, CDR2 SNEGSKA (reference sequence). The CDR3 DNA reads as TGCAGTGCCTTCAAGACAGGGTACGAGCAGTACTTC. Protein product: CSAFKTGYEQYF.

This clonotype was counted ten times or more. This chain connects TRBV7-3 to TRBJ2-2, with 10 bases matching TRBD2. V lost 5 bases, J lost 3 bases, and 9 bases stayed unmatched. The germline V gene has CDR1 SGHTA and CDR2 FQGTGA. The CDR3 totals 17 residues. CDR3 coding DNA: TGTGCCAGCAGCACCTCCGGGACTAGCGTTTACACCGGGGAGCTGTTTTTT. Translated, it gives CASSTSGTSVYTGELFF.

In this sample, this clonotype turned up a few times. The chain is built from TRBV19 and TRBJ2-1; possibly TRBD2 for D (7 bases). The germline V gene encodes CDR1 LNHDA and CDR2 SQIVND (reference sequence). The length of the CDR3 is 14 residues. Trimming took 7 bases from V and 3 from J, leaving 13 bases between them. The CDR3: CASNRGGFYNEQFF. The CDR3 DNA sequence: TGTGCCAGTAATAGGGGGGGGTTCTACAATGAGCAGTTCTTC.

This clonotype came up many times. V and J are TRBV5-5 and TRBJ1-1; tentative D call: TRBD1 (6 bases). Germline V gene sequence: CDR1 SGHKS, CDR2 YYEKEE (reference sequence). The CDR3 totals 13 residues. V lost 5 bases to trimming and J lost 3 bases, with 11 bases between them. CDR3 amino acids: CASSLAGDTEAFF. In nucleotides, the CDR3 is TGTGCCAGCAGTTTAGCAGGGGACACTGAAGCTTTCTTT.

This chain links TRBV10-2 with TRBJ2-3; D might be TRBD1 or TRBD2, each matching 5 bases. Per the germline V gene, CDR1 is WSHSY and CDR2 is SAAADI. This CDR3 has 14 residues. Trimming stripped 3 bases from V and 2 bases from J, with 9 bases between. This CDR3 is CASSDRGFTDTQYF. Here the CDR3 DNA reads TGCGCCAGCAGTGACCGGGGCTTCACAGATACGCAGTATTTT.

This clonotype was picked up a small number of times. J is TRBJ2-5 and V is TRBV2; 9 nucleotides align to TRBD1. This CDR3 is 15 amino acids long. Germline values: CDR1 SNHLY, CDR2 FYNNEI. V gave up 3 bases and J gave up 4 bases; unmatched junction bases: 6. CDR3 coding DNA: TGTGCCAGCAGTGATGAGGGACAGGGTGGAGAGACCCAGTACTTC. The encoded protein is CASSDEGQGGETQYF.

This clonotype was recorded a few times. This chain uses TRBV20-1 with TRBJ2-7; D is uncertain. The V end was cut by 3 bases, the J end by 0 bases, with 9 bases between. Per germline, CDR1 DFQATT and CDR2 SNEGSKA (reference sequence). The CDR3 runs 13 residues. As DNA, the CDR3 is TGCAGTGCTAGGCCACAAAGCTCCTACGAGCAGTACTTC. Translating gives CSARPQSSYEQYF.

This clonotype was counted ten times or more. J is TRBJ2-1 and V is TRBV24-1; a possible D gene is TRBD1 (7 bases). V was pared by 8 bases and J by 2 bases, with 15 bases between. The CDR3 contains 15 residues. CDR1 is KGHDR, CDR2 SFDVKD, per germline. In DNA form, the CDR3 reads TGTGCCACCACGGCAGGGGGGCGGCCCTACAATGAGCAGTTCTTC. It is translated as CATTAGGRPYNEQFF.

The J gene is TRBJ1-4, the V gene TRBV28, with TRBD1 matching 10 bases. CDR1 and CDR2 from the germline V gene are MDHEN and SYDVKM. The V gene end was trimmed by 4 bases and the J gene end by 1 base; junction bases not matched to a gene: 6. This CDR3 region has 17 residues. CDR3 protein: CASSSPGQGLTNEKLFF. CDR3 DNA sequence: TGTGCCAGCAGTTCCCCGGGACAGGGGTTAACTAATGAAAAACTGTTTTTT.